The sequence of this T cell receptor beta chain was determined in a study of memory CD4+ T cells and cytomegalovirus serostatus. Method: immunoSEQ multiplex PCR; TCRdb's copy keeps in-frame clones and lacks some. In the table there are 35,000 to 40,000 clones, less than 80% of which are singletons. The sort gate was single viable CD3+CD4+CD8-CD45RO+ cells for memory CD4+ T cells. Total CD4+ T cells were enriched by CD4 positive selection. Per germline, CDR1 MDHEN and CDR2 SYDVKM. The CDR3 has 15 amino acids. The junction had 11 bases not matched to a gene; V was cut back by 1 base and J by 11 bases. This sequence was found in an adult in good health and CMV-seropositive. The genes are TRBV28 and TRBJ1-5, with 7 bases that match TRBD1. Specimen: memory CD4+ T cells from blood. The CDR3 is CASSLLSQGSGTQHF. CDR3 bases: TGTGCCAGCAGTTTATTATCACAGGGGTCGGGGACCCAGCATTTT.